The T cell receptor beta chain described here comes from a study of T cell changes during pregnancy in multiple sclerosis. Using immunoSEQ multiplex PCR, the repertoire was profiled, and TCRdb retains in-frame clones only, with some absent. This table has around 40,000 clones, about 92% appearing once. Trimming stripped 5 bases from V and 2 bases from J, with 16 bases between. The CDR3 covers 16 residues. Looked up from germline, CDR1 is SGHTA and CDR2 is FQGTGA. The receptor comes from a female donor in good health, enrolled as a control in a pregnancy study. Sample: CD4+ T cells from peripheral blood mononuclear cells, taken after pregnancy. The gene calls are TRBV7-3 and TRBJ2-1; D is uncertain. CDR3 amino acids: CASSLGLPGPYNEQFF. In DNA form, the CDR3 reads TGTGCCAGCAGCCTAGGCCTTCCTGGTCCCTACAATGAGCAGTTCTTC.